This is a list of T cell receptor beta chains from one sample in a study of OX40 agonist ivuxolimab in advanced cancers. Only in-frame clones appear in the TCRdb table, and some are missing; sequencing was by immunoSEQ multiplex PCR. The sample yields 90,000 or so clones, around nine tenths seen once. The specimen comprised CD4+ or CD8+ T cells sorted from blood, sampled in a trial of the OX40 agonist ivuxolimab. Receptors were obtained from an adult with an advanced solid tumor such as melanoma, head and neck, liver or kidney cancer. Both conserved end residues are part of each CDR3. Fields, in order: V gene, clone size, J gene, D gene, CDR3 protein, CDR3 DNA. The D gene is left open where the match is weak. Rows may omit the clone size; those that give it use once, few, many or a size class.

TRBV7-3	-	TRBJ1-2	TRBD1	CASSLWATGTGANRDYGYTF	TGTGCCAGCAGCTTATGGGCGACCGGGACAGGGGCGAACCGCGACTATGGCTACACCTTC
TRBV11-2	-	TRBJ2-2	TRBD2	CASSLSGRPVGTGELFF	TGTGCCAGCAGCTTGAGCGGGAGGCCTGTTGGCACCGGGGAGCTGTTTTTT
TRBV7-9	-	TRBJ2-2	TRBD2	CASRLAETGELFF	TGTGCTAGCAGACTAGCGGAGACCGGGGAGCTGTTTTTT
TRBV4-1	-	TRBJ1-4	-	CASSQGEINEKLFF	TGCGCCAGCAGCCAAGGAGAGATTAATGAAAAACTGTTTTTT
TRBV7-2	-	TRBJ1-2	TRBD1	CASSGDRFGYTF	TGTGCCAGCAGCGGGGACAGGTTTGGCTACACCTTC
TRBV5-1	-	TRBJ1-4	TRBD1	CASSKPAGQTNEKLFF	TGCGCCAGCAGCAAACCCGCGGGACAGACTAATGAAAAACTGTTTTTT
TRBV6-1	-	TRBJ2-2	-	CASRNPAPGELFF	TGTGCCAGCAGGAACCCTGCTCCCGGGGAGCTGTTTTTT
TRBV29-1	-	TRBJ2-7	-	CSVEVTSYEQYF	TGCAGCGTTGAAGTCACCTCCTACGAGCAGTACTTC
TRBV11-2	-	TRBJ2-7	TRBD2	CASSPLTSGSSYEQYF	TGTGCCAGCAGCCCCCTGACTAGCGGGAGTTCCTACGAGCAGTACTTC
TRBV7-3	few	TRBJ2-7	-	CASSLGVSYEQYF	TGTGCCAGCAGCTTAGGCGTCTCCTACGAGCAGTACTTC
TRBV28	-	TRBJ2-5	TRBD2	CASPPPPGGAQGETQYF	TGTGCCAGCCCACCTCCCCCGGGGGGGGCGCAAGGCGAGACCCAGTACTTC
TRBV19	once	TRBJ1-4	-	CASSEGASEKLFF	TGTGCCAGTAGTGAAGGGGCAAGTGAAAAACTGTTTTTT
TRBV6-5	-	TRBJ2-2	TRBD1	CASGTGGYTGELFF	TGTGCCAGCGGGACAGGGGGCTACACCGGGGAGCTGTTTTTT
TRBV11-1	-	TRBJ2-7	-	CASSRSSYEQYF	TGTGCCAGCAGCCGGAGCTCCTACGAGCAGTACTTC
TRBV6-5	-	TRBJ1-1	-	CASSYRAGTEAFF	TGTGCCAGCAGTTACCGGGCGGGCACTGAAGCTTTCTTT
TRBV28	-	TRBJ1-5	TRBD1	CASSAGQGNQPQHF	TGTGCCAGCAGTGCGGGACAGGGGAATCAGCCCCAGCATTTT
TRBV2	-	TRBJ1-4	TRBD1	CASSATGLVQEEKLFF	TGTGCCAGCAGTGCGACAGGGTTGGTGCAGGAGGAAAAACTGTTTTTT
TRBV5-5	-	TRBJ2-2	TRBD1	CASSFLQGAGTGELFF	TGTGCCAGCAGCTTTTTACAGGGGGCGGGTACCGGGGAGCTGTTTTTT
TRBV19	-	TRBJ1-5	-	CASSRREQNQPQHF	TGTGCCAGTAGTCGCCGAGAGCAGAATCAGCCCCAGCATTTT
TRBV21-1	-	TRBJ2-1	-	CASSNIDPDNEQFF	TGTGCCAGCAGCAATATAGACCCTGACAATGAGCAGTTCTTC
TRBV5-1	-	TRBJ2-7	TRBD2	CASSLAPSGSGTYEQYF	TGCGCCAGCAGCTTGGCGCCTAGCGGGAGTGGGACCTACGAGCAGTACTTC
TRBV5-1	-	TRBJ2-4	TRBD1	CASSSIPTGENIQYF	TGCGCCAGCAGCTCTATACCGACAGGGGAAAACATTCAGTACTTC
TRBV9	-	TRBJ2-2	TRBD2	CASSVRAGGNTGELFF	TGTGCCAGCAGCGTTCGCGCGGGAGGGAACACCGGGGAGCTGTTTTTT
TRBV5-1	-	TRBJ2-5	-	CASSLGNLVTGGETQYF	TGCGCCAGCAGCTTGGGGAACCTCGTGACAGGTGGCGAGACCCAGTACTTC
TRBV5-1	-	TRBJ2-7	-	CASSPGDRSYEQYF	TGCGCCAGCAGCCCGGGGGACAGATCCTACGAGCAGTACTTC
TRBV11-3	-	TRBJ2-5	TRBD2	CASSSGLADKETQYF	TGTGCCAGCAGCTCAGGACTAGCGGACAAAGAGACCCAGTACTTC
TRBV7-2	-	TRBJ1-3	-	CASSPGRSSGNTIYF	TGTGCCAGCAGCCCGGGACGGTCCTCTGGAAACACCATATATTTT
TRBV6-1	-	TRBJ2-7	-	CASSVGLLGSEQYF	TGTGCCAGCAGTGTGGGGCTTCTAGGATCCGAGCAGTACTTC
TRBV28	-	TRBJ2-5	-	CASRGWETQYF	TGTGCCAGTAGGGGTTGGGAGACCCAGTACTTC
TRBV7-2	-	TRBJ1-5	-	CASSLIGDQPQHF	TGTGCCAGCAGCTTAATAGGGGACCAGCCCCAGCATTTT
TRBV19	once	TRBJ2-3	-	CASSDEGVRTQYF	TGTGCCAGCTCCGACGAGGGGGTGCGTACGCAGTATTTT
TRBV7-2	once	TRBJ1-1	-	CASSLGAGIGTEAFF	TGTGCCAGCAGCTTAGGAGCAGGGATCGGAACTGAAGCTTTCTTT
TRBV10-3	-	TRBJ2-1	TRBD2	CAIGREGNNEQFF	TGTGCCATCGGGCGGGAGGGAAACAATGAGCAGTTCTTC
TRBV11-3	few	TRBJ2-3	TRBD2	CASSLTSGSPDTQYF	TGTGCCAGCAGCTTGACTAGCGGGAGCCCAGATACGCAGTATTTT
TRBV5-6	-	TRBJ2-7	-	CASLQAGSSYEQYF	TGTGCCAGCCTCCAGGCGGGCAGCTCCTACGAGCAGTACTTC
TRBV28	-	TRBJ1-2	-	CASITPGRSGGYGYTF	TGTGCCAGCATTACACCGGGAAGGTCTGGGGGCTATGGCTACACCTTC
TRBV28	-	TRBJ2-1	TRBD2	CASSVGLAGLDEQFF	TGTGCCAGCAGTGTGGGACTAGCGGGTTTAGATGAGCAGTTCTTC
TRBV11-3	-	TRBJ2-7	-	CASSSPGPFPEQYF	TGTGCCAGCAGCTCACCGGGCCCTTTTCCCGAGCAGTACTTC
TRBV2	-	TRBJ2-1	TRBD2	CASRGTSGRAGYYEQFF	TGTGCCAGTCGTGGGACTAGCGGGAGGGCCGGTTATTATGAGCAGTTCTTC
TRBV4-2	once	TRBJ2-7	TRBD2	CASSQGGLAGTYEQYF	TGTGCCAGCAGCCAAGGCGGACTAGCGGGAACCTACGAGCAGTACTTC
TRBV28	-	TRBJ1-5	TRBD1	CASSPGGGSNQPQHF	TGTGCCAGCAGTCCAGGGGGGGGAAGCAATCAGCCCCAGCATTTT
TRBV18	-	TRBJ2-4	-	CASSPPSDGNIQYF	TGTGCCAGCTCACCACCGTCGGACGGAAACATTCAGTACTTC
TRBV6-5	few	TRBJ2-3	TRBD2	CATHSGRAGDTQYF	TGTGCCACCCATAGCGGGAGGGCGGGAGATACGCAGTATTTT
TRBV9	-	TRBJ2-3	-	CASSPGRTFTDTQYF	TGTGCCAGCAGCCCCGGCAGGACTTTCACAGATACGCAGTATTTT
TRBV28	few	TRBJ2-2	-	CASGRRTNTGELFF	TGTGCCAGCGGGCGACGAACGAACACCGGGGAGCTGTTTTTT
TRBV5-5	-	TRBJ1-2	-	CASGSGRAANQNYGYTF	TGTGCCAGCGGGAGCGGTCGGGCGGCGAATCAAAACTATGGCTACACCTTC